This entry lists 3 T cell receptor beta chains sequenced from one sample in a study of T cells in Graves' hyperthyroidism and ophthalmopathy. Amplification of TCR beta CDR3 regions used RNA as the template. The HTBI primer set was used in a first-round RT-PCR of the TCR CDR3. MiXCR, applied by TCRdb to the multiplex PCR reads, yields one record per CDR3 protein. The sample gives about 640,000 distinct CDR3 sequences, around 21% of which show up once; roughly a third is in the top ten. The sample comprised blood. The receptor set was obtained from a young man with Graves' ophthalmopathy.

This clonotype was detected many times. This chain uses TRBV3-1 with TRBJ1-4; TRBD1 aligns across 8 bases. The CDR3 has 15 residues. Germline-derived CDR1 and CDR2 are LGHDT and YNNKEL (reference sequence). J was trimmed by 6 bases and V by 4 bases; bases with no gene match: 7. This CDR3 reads CASSLRTGRDEKLFF. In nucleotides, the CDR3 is TGTGCCAGCAGCCTACGGACAGGGAGGGATGAAAAACTGTTTTTT.

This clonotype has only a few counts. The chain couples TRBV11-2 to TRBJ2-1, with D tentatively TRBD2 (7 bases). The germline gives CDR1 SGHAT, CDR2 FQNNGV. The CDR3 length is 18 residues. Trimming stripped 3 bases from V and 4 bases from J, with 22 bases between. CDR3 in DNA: TGTGCCAGCAGCTTCCCCCCCTGGGGGCGGGAGAGTTACAATGAGCAGTTCTTC. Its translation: CASSFPPWGRESYNEQFF.

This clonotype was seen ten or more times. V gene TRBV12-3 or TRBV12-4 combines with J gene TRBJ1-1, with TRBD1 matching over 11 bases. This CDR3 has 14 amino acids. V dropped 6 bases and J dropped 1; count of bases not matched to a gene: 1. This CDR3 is CASRGTGGNTEAFF. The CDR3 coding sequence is TGTGCCAGCAGGGGGACAGGGGGGAACACTGAAGCTTTCTTT.